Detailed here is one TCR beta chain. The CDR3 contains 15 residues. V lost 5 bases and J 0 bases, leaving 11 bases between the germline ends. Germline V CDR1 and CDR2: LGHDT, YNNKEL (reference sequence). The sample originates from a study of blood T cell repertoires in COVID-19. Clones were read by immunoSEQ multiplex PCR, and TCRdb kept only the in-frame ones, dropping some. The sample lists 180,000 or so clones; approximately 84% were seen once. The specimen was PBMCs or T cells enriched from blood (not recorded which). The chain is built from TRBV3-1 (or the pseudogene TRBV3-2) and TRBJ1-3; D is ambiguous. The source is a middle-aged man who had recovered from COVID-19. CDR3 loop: CASSSTYSSGNTIYF. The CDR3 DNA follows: TGTGCCAGCAGCTCGACATACTCCTCTGGAAACACCATATATTTT.